This TCR beta chain appears in the sequencing data of a study of blood T cell repertoires in COVID-19. Study as a whole: T cells, B-cell-depleted T cells, or PBMCs supplied cDNA or gDNA.

As handled by the study authors: Amplification from reference gene primers served as the basis for estimated nucleated cell counts. Sequenced by immunoSEQ multiplex PCR; TCRdb stores in-frame clones only, minus some. V and J calls and clone size come straight from that table; D and trimming were deduced from the DNA. Among some 200,000 clones, around nine tenths were seen once, and the ten largest hold around 0.88%. The CDR3 length is 12 residues. Trimming took off 2 bases at V and 9 bases at J, with 8 bases between the two ends. Germline V gene data show CDR1 as MNHEY and CDR2 as SVGEGT. The J gene is TRBJ1-5, the V gene TRBV6-2 or TRBV6-3; D is unresolved. What was sequenced was peripheral blood. The TCR comes from a woman under 30 who had recovered from COVID-19. For the CDR3, the DNA is TGTGCCAGCAGTTACGGGCTTTGGCCCCAGCATTTT. It encodes CASSYGLWPQHF.